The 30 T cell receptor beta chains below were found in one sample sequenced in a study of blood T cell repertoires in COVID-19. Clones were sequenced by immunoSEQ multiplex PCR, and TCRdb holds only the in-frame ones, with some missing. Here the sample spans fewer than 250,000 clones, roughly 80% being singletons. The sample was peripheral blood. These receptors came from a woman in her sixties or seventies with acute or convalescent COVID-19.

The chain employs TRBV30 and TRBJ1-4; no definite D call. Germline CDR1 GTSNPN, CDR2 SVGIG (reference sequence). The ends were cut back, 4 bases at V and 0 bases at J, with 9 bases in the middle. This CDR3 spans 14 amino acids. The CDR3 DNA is TGTGCCTGGAACCGAGAACCAACTAATGAAAAACTGTTTTTT. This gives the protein CAWNREPTNEKLFF.

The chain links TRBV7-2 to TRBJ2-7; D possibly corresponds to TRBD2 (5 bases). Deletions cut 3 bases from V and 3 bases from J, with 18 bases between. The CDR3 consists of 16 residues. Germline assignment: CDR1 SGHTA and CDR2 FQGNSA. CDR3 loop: CASSFGQSNSGYEQYF. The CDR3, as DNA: TGTGCCAGCAGCTTTGGTCAGAGTAACAGCGGCTACGAGCAGTACTTC.

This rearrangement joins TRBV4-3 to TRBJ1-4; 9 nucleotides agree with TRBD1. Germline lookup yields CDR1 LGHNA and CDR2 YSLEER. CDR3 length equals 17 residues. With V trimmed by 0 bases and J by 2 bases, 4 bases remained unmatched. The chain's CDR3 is CASSQDLGQGTNEKLFF. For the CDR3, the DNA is TGCGCCAGCAGCCAAGATTTAGGACAGGGGACTAATGAAAAACTGTTTTTT.

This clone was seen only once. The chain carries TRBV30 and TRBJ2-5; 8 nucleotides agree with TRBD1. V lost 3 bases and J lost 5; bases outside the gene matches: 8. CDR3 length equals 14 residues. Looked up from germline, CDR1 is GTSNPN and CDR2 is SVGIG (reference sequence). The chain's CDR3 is CAWSADRGWETQYF. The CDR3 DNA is TGTGCCTGGAGCGCTGACAGGGGATGGGAGACCCAGTACTTC.

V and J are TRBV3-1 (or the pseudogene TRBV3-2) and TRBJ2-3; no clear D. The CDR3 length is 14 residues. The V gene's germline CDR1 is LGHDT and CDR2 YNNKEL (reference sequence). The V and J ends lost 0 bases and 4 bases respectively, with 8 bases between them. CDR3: CASSQDQVADTQYF. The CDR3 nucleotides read TGTGCCAGCAGCCAAGATCAGGTCGCAGATACGCAGTATTTT.

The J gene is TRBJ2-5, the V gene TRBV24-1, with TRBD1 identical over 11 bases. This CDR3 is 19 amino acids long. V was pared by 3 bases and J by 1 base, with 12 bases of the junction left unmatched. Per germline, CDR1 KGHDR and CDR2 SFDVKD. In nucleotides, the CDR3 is TGTGCCACCAGTGATCCCCGGGACAGGGGGGGGTCTTTCCAAGAGACCCAGTACTTC. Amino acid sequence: CATSDPRDRGGSFQETQYF.

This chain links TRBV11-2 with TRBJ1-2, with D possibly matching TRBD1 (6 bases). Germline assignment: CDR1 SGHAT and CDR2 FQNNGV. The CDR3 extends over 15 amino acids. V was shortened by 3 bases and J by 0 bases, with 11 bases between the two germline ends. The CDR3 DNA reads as TGTGCCAGCAGCTTGTACAGGGCGACTAACTATGGCTACACCTTC. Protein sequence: CASSLYRATNYGYTF.

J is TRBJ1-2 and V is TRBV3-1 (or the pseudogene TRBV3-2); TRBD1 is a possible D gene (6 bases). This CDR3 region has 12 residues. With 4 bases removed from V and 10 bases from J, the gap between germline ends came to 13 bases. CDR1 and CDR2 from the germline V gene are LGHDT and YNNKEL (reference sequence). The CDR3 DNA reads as TGTGCCAGCAGCCCCCTACAGGGAAACTACACCTTC. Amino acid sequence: CASSPLQGNYTF.

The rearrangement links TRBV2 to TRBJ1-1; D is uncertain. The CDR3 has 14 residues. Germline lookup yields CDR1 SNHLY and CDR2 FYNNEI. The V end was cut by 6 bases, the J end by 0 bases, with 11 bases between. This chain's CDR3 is CASRTRVMNTEAFF. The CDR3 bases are TGTGCCAGCAGGACCCGGGTTATGAACACTGAAGCTTTCTTT. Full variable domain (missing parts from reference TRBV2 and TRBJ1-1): EPEVTQTPSHQVTQMGQEVILRCVPISNHLYFYWYRQILGQKVEFLVSFYNNEISEKSEIFDDQFSVERPDGSNFTLKIRSTKLEDSAMYFCASRTRVMNTEAFFGQGTRLTVV.

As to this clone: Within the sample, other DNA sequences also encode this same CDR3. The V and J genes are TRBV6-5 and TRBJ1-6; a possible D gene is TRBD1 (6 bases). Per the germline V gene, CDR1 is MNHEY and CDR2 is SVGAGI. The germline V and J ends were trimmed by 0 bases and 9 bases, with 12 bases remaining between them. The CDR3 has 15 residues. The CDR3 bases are TGTGCCAGCAGTTACTCCAGGGGCGGGGGTTCACCCCTCCACTTT. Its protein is CASSYSRGGGSPLHF.

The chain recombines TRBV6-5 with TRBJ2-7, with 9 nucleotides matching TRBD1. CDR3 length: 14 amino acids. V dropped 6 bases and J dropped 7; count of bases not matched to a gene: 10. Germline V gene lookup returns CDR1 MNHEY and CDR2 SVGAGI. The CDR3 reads CASSPGTGSWEQYF. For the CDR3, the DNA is TGTGCCAGCAGCCCCGGGACAGGGTCTTGGGAGCAGTACTTC.

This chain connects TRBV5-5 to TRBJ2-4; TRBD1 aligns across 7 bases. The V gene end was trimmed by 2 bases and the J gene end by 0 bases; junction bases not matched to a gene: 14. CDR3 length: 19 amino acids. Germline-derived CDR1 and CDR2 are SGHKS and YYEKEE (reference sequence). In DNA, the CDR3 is TGTGCCAGCAGCTTTATGAGACAGGGAACAACGGTAGCCAAAAACATTCAGTACTTC. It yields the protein CASSFMRQGTTVAKNIQYF.

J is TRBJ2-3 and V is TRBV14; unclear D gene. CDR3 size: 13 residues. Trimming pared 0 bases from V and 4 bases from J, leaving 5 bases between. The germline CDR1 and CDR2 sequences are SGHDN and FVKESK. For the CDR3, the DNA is TGTGCCAGCAGCCAAGATCGAGCAGATACGCAGTATTTT. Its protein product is CASSQDRADTQYF.

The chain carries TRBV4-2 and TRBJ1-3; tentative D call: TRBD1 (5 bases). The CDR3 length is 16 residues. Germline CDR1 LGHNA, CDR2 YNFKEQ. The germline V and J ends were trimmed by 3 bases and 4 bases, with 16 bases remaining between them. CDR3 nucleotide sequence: TGTGCCAGCAGCCACCGCGGCCCAGGGAACGGAAACACCATATATTTT. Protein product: CASSHRGPGNGNTIYF.

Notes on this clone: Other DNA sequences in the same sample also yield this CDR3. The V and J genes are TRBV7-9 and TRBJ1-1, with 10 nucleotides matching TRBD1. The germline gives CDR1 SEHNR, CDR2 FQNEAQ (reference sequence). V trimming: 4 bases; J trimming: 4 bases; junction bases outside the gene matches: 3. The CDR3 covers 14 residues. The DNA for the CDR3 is TGTGCCAGCAGCTCCGGACAGGGGGTCACTGAAGCTTTCTTT. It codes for CASSSGQGVTEAFF.

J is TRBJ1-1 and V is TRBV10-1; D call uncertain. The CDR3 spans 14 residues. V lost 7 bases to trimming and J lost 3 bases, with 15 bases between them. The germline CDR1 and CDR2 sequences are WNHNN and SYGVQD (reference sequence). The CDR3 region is CASMRGLRDTEAFF. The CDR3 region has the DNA TGCGCCAGCATGCGGGGTCTGAGGGACACTGAAGCTTTCTTT.

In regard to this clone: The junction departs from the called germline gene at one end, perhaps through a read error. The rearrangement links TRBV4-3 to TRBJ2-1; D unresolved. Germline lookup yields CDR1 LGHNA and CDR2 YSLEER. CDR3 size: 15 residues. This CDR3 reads CASSQEGNSHNEQFF. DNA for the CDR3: TGCGCCAGCAGCCAAGAGGGCAACTCCCACAATGAGCAGTTCTTC.

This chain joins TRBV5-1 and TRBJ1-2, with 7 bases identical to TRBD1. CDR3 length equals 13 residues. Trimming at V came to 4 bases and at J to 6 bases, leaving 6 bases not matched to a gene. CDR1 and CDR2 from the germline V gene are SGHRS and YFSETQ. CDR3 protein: CASSRTGDHGYTF. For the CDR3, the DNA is TGCGCCAGCAGCCGTACAGGGGATCATGGCTACACCTTC.

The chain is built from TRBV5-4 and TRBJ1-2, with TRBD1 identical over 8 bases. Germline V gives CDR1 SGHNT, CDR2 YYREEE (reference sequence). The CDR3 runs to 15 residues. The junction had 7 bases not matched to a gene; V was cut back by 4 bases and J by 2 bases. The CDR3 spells CASSVGQVWNYGYTF. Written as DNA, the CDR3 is TGTGCCAGCAGCGTGGGACAGGTTTGGAACTATGGCTACACCTTC.

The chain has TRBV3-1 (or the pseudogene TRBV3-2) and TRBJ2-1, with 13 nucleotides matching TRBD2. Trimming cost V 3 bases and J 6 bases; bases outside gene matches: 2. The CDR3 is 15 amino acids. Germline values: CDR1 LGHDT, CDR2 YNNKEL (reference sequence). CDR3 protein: CASSQTSGGPNEQFF. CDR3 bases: TGTGCCAGCAGCCAGACTAGCGGGGGGCCCAATGAGCAGTTCTTC.

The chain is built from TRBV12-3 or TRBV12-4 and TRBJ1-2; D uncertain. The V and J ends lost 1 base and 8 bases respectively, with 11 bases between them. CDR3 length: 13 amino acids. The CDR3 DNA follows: TGTGCCAGCAGTTTAGGCGGCAGCCTGGGCTACACCTTC. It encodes CASSLGGSLGYTF.

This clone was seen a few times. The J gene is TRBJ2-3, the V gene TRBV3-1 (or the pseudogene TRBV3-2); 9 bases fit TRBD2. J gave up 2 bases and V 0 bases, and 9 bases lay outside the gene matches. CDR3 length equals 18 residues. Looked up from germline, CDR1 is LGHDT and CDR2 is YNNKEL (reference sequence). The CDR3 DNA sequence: TGTGCCAGCAGCCAAGATAAGCCGGGACTAGCTACCACAGATACGCAGTATTTT. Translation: CASSQDKPGLATTDTQYF.

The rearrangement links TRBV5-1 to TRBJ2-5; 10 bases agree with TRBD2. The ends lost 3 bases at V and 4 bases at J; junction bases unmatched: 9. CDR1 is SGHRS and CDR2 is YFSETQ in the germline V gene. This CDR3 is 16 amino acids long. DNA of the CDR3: TGCGCCAGCAGCTCGGAACTAGCGGGGATGAGAGAGACCCAGTACTTC. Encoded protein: CASSSELAGMRETQYF.

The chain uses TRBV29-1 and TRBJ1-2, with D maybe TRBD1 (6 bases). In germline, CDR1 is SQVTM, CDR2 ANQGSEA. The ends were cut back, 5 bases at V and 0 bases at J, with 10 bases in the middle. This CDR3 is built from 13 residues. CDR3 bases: TGCAGCGTTCGACAGGACTCTAACTATGGCTACACCTTC. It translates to CSVRQDSNYGYTF.

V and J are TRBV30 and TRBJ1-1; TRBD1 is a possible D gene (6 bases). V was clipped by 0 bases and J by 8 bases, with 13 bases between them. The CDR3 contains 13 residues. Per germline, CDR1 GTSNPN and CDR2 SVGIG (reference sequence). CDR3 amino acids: CAWSVLTGEEAFF. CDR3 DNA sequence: TGTGCCTGGAGTGTCCTGACAGGCGAGGAAGCTTTCTTT.

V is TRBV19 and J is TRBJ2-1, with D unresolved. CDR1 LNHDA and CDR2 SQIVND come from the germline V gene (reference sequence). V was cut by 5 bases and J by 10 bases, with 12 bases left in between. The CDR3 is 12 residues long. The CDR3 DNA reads TGTGCCAGTAGTCCGGGTTATTACGAGCAGTTCTTC. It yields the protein CASSPGYYEQFF.

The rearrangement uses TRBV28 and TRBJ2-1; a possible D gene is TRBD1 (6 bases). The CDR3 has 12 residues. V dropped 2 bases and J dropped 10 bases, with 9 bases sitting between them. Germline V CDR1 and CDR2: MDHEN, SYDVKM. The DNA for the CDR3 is TGTGCCAGCAGTTTAACAGGGTACGAGCAGTTCTTC. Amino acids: CASSLTGYEQFF.

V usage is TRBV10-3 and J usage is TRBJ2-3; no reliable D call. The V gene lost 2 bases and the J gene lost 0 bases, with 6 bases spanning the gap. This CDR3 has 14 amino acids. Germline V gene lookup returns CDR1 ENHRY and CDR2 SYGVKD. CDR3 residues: CAISEGQSTDTQYF. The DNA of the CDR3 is TGTGCCATCAGTGAGGGTCAGAGCACAGATACGCAGTATTTT.

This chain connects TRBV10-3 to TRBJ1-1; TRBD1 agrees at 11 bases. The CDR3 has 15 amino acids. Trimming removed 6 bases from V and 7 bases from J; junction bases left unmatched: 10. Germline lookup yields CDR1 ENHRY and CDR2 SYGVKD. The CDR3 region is CAIRSGTGGTIEAFF. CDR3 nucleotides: TGTGCCATCAGATCCGGGACAGGGGGAACCATTGAAGCTTTCTTT.

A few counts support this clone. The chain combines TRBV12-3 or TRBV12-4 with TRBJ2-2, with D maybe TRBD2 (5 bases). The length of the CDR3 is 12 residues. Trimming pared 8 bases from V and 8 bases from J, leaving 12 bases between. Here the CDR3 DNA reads TGTGCCAGCCTCGGGGTGTCGGGGGAGCTGTTTTTT. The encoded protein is CASLGVSGELFF.